One and the same sample provided the 29 T cell receptor beta chains below, sequenced in a study of post-analysis software for immune sequencing data. Tagging with unique molecular identifiers was a feature of the TCR beta cDNA libraries. From the PCR reads, TCRdb called clonotypes with MiXCR, one entry per CDR3 protein. This table has 150,000 to 200,000 distinct CDR3 sequences, about 34% appearing once. This specimen was blood, taken after autologous hematopoietic stem cell transplantation. The receptors were gathered from a girl between 5 and 17 years old with multiple sclerosis.

The V gene is TRBV27, the J gene TRBJ2-3, with 10 bases aligning to TRBD2. V gave up 3 bases and J gave up 4 bases; unmatched junction bases: 1. Germline values: CDR1 MNHEY, CDR2 SMNVEV (reference sequence). CDR3 length: 14 amino acids. CDR3 residues: CASSLSGRADTQYF. The CDR3 DNA reads TGTGCCAGCAGTTTGAGCGGGAGGGCAGATACGCAGTATTTT.

V is TRBV7-6 and J is TRBJ2-1; 8 nucleotides align to TRBD2. This CDR3 contains 15 residues. The V and J ends lost 5 bases and 7 bases, in that order; junction bases with no gene match: 10. From germline, CDR1 is SGHVS and CDR2 FNYEAQ. CDR3 in amino acids: CASSPRSGGGNEQFF. Written as DNA, the CDR3 is TGTGCCAGCAGCCCCCGCTCTGGCGGGGGGAATGAGCAGTTCTTC.

This chain connects TRBV20-1 to TRBJ2-7; no definite D call. Germline CDR1 reads DFQATT; CDR2 reads SNEGSKA (reference sequence). This CDR3 is built from 12 residues. Trimming removed 4 bases from V and 3 bases from J, with 10 bases in between. CDR3 in amino acids: CSAIGERYEQYF. The CDR3 bases are TGCAGTGCTATTGGGGAACGCTACGAGCAGTACTTC.

This clonotype was counted a few times. This sequence joins TRBV10-3 and TRBJ2-7; 16 bases are a match to TRBD2. V shed 5 bases, J shed 7 bases, and the junction held 8 bases outside the gene matches. Germline assignment: CDR1 ENHRY and CDR2 SYGVKD. The CDR3 runs to 16 residues. The CDR3 is CAISTGLAGGANEQYF. The DNA for the CDR3 is TGTGCCATCAGTACGGGACTAGCGGGAGGGGCCAATGAGCAGTACTTC.

This clonotype was detected a few times. The chain uses TRBV10-3 and TRBJ2-7; 8 nucleotides match TRBD2. V gave up 6 bases and J gave up 2 bases; unmatched junction bases: 9. CDR1 is ENHRY and CDR2 is SYGVKD in the germline V gene. This CDR3 comprises 15 residues. This CDR3 is CAIRLEREKTYEQYF. The CDR3 DNA follows: TGTGCCATCAGATTAGAGCGGGAGAAGACCTACGAGCAGTACTTC.

A single count supports this clonotype. V is TRBV7-3 and J is TRBJ2-1; TRBD2 matches at 13 bases. V was clipped by 5 bases and J by 6 bases; unmatched bases: 10. Germline values: CDR1 SGHTA, CDR2 FQGTGA. This CDR3 has 17 amino acids. The chain's CDR3 is CASSPYPGLAGVNEQFF. CDR3 in DNA: TGTGCCAGCAGCCCCTACCCCGGACTAGCGGGAGTCAATGAGCAGTTCTTC.

The chain combines TRBV20-1 with TRBJ1-5; D possibly corresponds to TRBD1 (6 bases). The CDR3 totals 14 residues. The V end was cut by 1 base, the J end by 6 bases, with 13 bases between. Germline lookup yields CDR1 DFQATT and CDR2 SNEGSKA (reference sequence). The CDR3 sequence: CSARVTGAGQPQHF. In nucleotides, the CDR3 is TGCAGTGCTAGAGTGACGGGGGCAGGTCAGCCCCAGCATTTT.

This clonotype has only a few counts. V is TRBV5-1 and J is TRBJ1-2; D may be TRBD1 (5 bases). CDR1 and CDR2 from the germline V gene are SGHRS and YFSETQ. The CDR3 spans 16 residues. The ends were cut back, 0 bases at V and 4 bases at J, with 16 bases in the middle. The DNA of the CDR3 is TGCGCCAGCAGCTTGGCTACAGGCTCTCCTCCCTATGGCTACACCTTC. This translates into CASSLATGSPPYGYTF.

At least ten counts were recorded for this clonotype. The gene calls are TRBV27 and TRBJ2-7; the match to TRBD1 covers 9 bases. With 6 bases clipped from V and 5 bases from J, the junction kept 8 bases outside the gene matches. Germline assignment: CDR1 MNHEY and CDR2 SMNVEV (reference sequence). CDR3 size: 14 residues. For the CDR3, the DNA is TGTGCCAGCAGCCTGACAGGGGGTTACCACGAGCAGTACTTC. Its translation: CASSLTGGYHEQYF.

This clonotype has only a few counts. The CDR3 nucleotides are TGTGCCAGCAGTTTACGGGGTAGCGGACCCTACGAGCAGTACTTC. This translates into CASSLRGSGPYEQYF. The genes are TRBV27 and TRBJ2-7, with D possibly being TRBD2 (6 bases). Germline V gene lookup returns CDR1 MNHEY and CDR2 SMNVEV (reference sequence). The length of the CDR3 is 15 residues. The V end lost 2 bases, the J end lost 2 bases, and 13 bases lay between the germline ends.

In its sample, this clonotype was seen a few times. The chain is built from TRBV28 and TRBJ2-7; 9 bases are a match to TRBD1. Germline CDR1 and CDR2: MDHEN and SYDVKM. The CDR3 totals 13 residues. The J segment lost 2 bases and the V segment lost 6 bases, leaving 2 bases of the junction unmatched. CDR3 coding DNA: TGTGCCAGCAGGGGGACAGGGCCCTACGAGCAGTACTTC. Protein sequence: CASRGTGPYEQYF. The full variable domain, its missing parts supplied by reference TRBV28 and TRBJ2-7, is DVKVTQSSRYLVKRTGEKVFLECVQDMDHENMFWYRQDPGLGLRLIYFSYDVKMKEKGDIPEGYSVSREKKERFSLILESASTNQTSMYLCASRGTGPYEQYFGPGTRLTVT.

On this clonotype itself: Possible read error: a much larger clone is one base away. The chain uses TRBV4-3 and TRBJ2-5; 7 positions match TRBD2. The J call may be faulty, since TRBJ2-1 better matches the DNA end. There are 17 residues in the CDR3. CDR1 is LGHNA, CDR2 YSLEER, per germline. The CDR3 DNA reads as TGCGCCAGCAGCCAAGAAGGGAGCGGGACCCTCCGGGAGACCCAGTTCTTC. Translated, it gives CASSQEGSGTLRETQFF.

The chain carries TRBV7-2 and TRBJ1-2, with TRBD1 matching 9 bases. In germline, CDR1 is SGHTA, CDR2 FQGNSA. This CDR3 has 15 amino acids. V lost 3 bases and J lost 6; bases outside the gene matches: 8. CDR3 coding DNA: TGTGCCAGCAGCTTTCCGGGACAGGGCACCCATGGCTACACCTTC. Translated: CASSFPGQGTHGYTF.

Turning to this clonotype: A much larger clone differs from this one at a single base, so this may be a read error. The chain uses TRBV30 and TRBJ2-1; possibly TRBD1 for D (5 bases). The ends were cut back, 1 base at V and 5 bases at J, with 6 bases in the middle. The germline V gene encodes CDR1 GTSNPN and CDR2 SVGIG (reference sequence). The CDR3 extends over 12 amino acids. The CDR3 DNA sequence: TGTGCCTGGAGTGCAGGGCACAATGAGCAGTTCTTC. Its translation is CAWSAGHNEQFF. Supplemented by reference TRBV30 and TRBJ2-1, the full variable domain reads SQTIHQWPATLVQPVGSPLSLECTVEGTSNPNLYWYRQAAGRGLQLLFYSVGIGQISSEVPQNLSASRPQDRQFILSSKKLLLSDSGFYLCAWSAGHNEQFFGPGTRLTVL.

In its sample, this clonotype was seen many times. The V call is TRBV7-3, the J call TRBJ2-3, with D perhaps given as TRBD1 or TRBD2 (6 bases each). CDR1 and CDR2 (germline): SGHTA, FQGTGA. This CDR3 is 15 amino acids long. Trimming removed 3 bases from V and 2 bases from J, with 12 bases in between. The CDR3 reads CASSFLGGHTDTQYF. Written as DNA, the CDR3 is TGTGCCAGCAGCTTTCTAGGGGGGCACACAGATACGCAGTATTTT.

In its sample, this clonotype was seen many times. The rearrangement joins TRBV20-1 to TRBJ1-2, with unresolved D. V dropped 2 bases and J dropped 0 bases, with 19 bases sitting between them. The CDR3 runs to 17 residues. CDR1 DFQATT and CDR2 SNEGSKA come from the germline V gene (reference sequence). CDR3: CSARKRSGAETNYGYTF. DNA for the CDR3: TGCAGTGCTAGAAAGAGGTCAGGAGCCGAAACTAACTATGGCTACACCTTC.

The chain couples TRBV19 to TRBJ1-5; the D gene is possibly TRBD1 (5 bases). The CDR3 totals 13 residues. Trimming shortened V by 5 bases and J by 5 bases, and 10 bases separated the two germline ends. The germline CDR1 and CDR2 sequences are LNHDA and SQIVND (reference sequence). The chain's CDR3 is CASSVRGDQPQHF. The CDR3 bases are TGTGCCAGTAGTGTGAGGGGAGATCAGCCCCAGCATTTT.

This clonotype has just a few counts. The V gene is TRBV29-1, the J gene TRBJ2-7, with D possibly TRBD1 on 6 matching bases. CDR3 length: 14 amino acids. CDR1 is SQVTM and CDR2 is ANQGSEA in the germline V gene. The V gene lost 2 bases and the J gene lost 3 bases, with 14 bases spanning the gap. The CDR3 DNA sequence: TGCAGCGTTGAACTTCGAGCAGGGGACTACGAGCAGTACTTC. It codes for CSVELRAGDYEQYF.

The rearrangement links TRBV30 to TRBJ1-2, with unresolved D. V was cut by 3 bases and J by 1 base, with 9 bases left in between. Germline lookup yields CDR1 GTSNPN and CDR2 SVGIG (reference sequence). The CDR3 is 13 amino acids. The CDR3 bases are TGTGCCTGGAGCCCTGCAGTTAACTATGGCTACACCTTC. Its protein is CAWSPAVNYGYTF.

The chain uses TRBV7-3 and TRBJ2-1; TRBD2 agrees at 8 bases. The CDR3 is 15 residues long. The V and J ends lost 5 bases and 8 bases, in that order; junction bases with no gene match: 11. Germline CDR1 and CDR2: SGHTA and FQGTGA. DNA of the CDR3: TGTGCCAGCAGCCTAGCGGGCAGGGCTTTTGATGAGCAGTTCTTC. Its translation is CASSLAGRAFDEQFF. Based on the CDR3 plus reference TRBV7-3 and TRBJ2-1, the full variable domain is GAGVSQTPSNKVTEKGKYVELRCDPISGHTALYWYRQSLGQGPEFLIYFQGTGAADDSGLPNDRFFAVRPEGSVSTLKIQRTERGDSAVYLCASSLAGRAFDEQFFGPGTRLTVL.

J is TRBJ1-2 and V is TRBV20-1; a possible D gene is TRBD1 (6 bases). This CDR3 region has 11 residues. Germline assignment: CDR1 DFQATT and CDR2 SNEGSKA (reference sequence). Trimming took 6 bases from V and 5 from J, leaving 10 bases between them. The CDR3 reads CSARTDYGYTF. In DNA, the CDR3 is TGCAGTGCAAGGACAGATTATGGCTACACCTTC.

V usage is TRBV5-1 and J usage is TRBJ2-7; 8 bases are shared with TRBD2. The CDR3 loop spans 15 amino acids. Unmatched junction bases numbered 5, after V lost 0 bases and J lost 3 bases. Germline assignment: CDR1 SGHRS and CDR2 YFSETQ. The CDR3 loop is CASSLGAGVGYEQYF. The CDR3 coding sequence is TGCGCCAGCAGCTTGGGAGCGGGAGTAGGCTACGAGCAGTACTTC.

This clonotype was picked up one time. The CDR3 region is CASSIQGVHPQHF. As DNA, the CDR3 is TGTGCCAGCAGCATACAGGGAGTTCACCCCCAGCATTTT. The chain recombines TRBV7-2 with TRBJ1-5; D may be TRBD1 (6 bases). CDR1 and CDR2 from the germline V gene are SGHTA and FQGNSA. V gave up 5 bases and J gave up 10 bases, with 15 bases separating them. The CDR3 covers 13 residues.

This clonotype was observed many times. The rearrangement uses TRBV28 and TRBJ2-7; 7 bases match TRBD1. Germline V gene data show CDR1 as MDHEN and CDR2 as SYDVKM. J lost 6 bases, V lost 5 bases, and 7 bases had no gene match. This CDR3 is 13 amino acids long. The CDR3 region is CASSPPDRVEQYF. The CDR3 nucleotides read TGTGCCAGCAGTCCGCCTGACAGGGTCGAGCAGTACTTC.

This clonotype occurred many times. The rearrangement uses TRBV6-5 and TRBJ2-5; D not resolved. V lost 0 bases to trimming and J lost 1 base, with 6 bases between them. The CDR3 spans 14 residues. Per germline, CDR1 MNHEY and CDR2 SVGAGI. The CDR3 spells CASSYSQGQETQYF. CDR3 bases: TGTGCCAGCAGTTACTCCCAAGGCCAAGAGACCCAGTACTTC.

The V call is TRBV5-1, the J call TRBJ2-5, with D uncertain. Trimming removed 3 bases at V and 4 bases at J, with 19 bases between. This CDR3 is 16 amino acids long. Germline V gene data show CDR1 as SGHRS and CDR2 as YFSETQ. In nucleotides, the CDR3 is TGCGCCAGCAGCTCGGAGACGGCTACCCGGCCAGAGACCCAGTACTTC. This encodes CASSSETATRPETQYF.

This clonotype was detected many times. The chain uses TRBV20-1 and TRBJ1-1; no clear D gene. The germline V gene has CDR1 DFQATT and CDR2 SNEGSKA (reference sequence). The CDR3 runs 14 residues. Trimming took 6 bases from V and 3 from J, leaving 17 bases between them. The CDR3 DNA sequence: TGCAGTGCGCTCCGTGGGGAAATACACACTGAAGCTTTCTTT. The encoded protein is CSALRGEIHTEAFF.

The chain links TRBV19 to TRBJ2-1, with 13 bases that match TRBD2. Germline V gene data show CDR1 as LNHDA and CDR2 as SQIVND (reference sequence). The CDR3 has 16 amino acids. The junction had 9 bases not matched to a gene; V was cut back by 5 bases and J by 8 bases. The CDR3 coding sequence is TGTGCCAGTAGTCTCGGACTAGCGGGAGATATTGATGAGCAGTTCTTC. Translation: CASSLGLAGDIDEQFF.

V usage is TRBV12-3 or TRBV12-4 and J usage is TRBJ1-5, with D perhaps matching TRBD1 (6 bases). The CDR3 extends over 13 amino acids. Trimming shortened V by 5 bases and J by 6 bases, and 11 bases separated the two germline ends. CDR3 bases: TGTGCCAGCAGTCACAGGGTTGGTCAGCCCCAGCATTTT. It is translated as CASSHRVGQPQHF.